A single sample gave rise to the 21 T cell receptor beta chains below, sequenced in a study of T cells in Graves' hyperthyroidism and ophthalmopathy. Amplified TCR beta CDR3 regions came from RNA transcripts. HTBI primers drove first-round RT-PCR of the TCR CDR3. TCRdb reprocessed the multiplex PCR reads via MiXCR and lists one record per CDR3 protein. The sample has over 300,000 distinct CDR3 sequences; 14% are singletons. The sample was blood. The source is a woman aged 60-75 years with Graves' hyperthyroidism.

The chain employs TRBV11-3 and TRBJ2-3, with 11 bases fitting TRBD1. V dropped 4 bases and J dropped 5; count of bases not matched to a gene: 8. Germline CDR1 and CDR2: SGHNT and YENEEA. This CDR3 is 16 amino acids long. The CDR3 DNA is TGTGCCAGCAGCTCCGGACAGGGGGCGAGTGAAGATACGCAGTATTTT. Residues: CASSSGQGASEDTQYF. The full variable domain, in which reference TRBV11-3 and TRBJ2-3 provide the parts outside the CDR3, is EAGVVQSPRYKIIEKKQPVAFWCNPISGHNTLYWYLQNLGQGPELLIRYENEEAVDDSQLPKDRFSAERLKGVDSTLKIQPAELGDSAVYLCASSSGQGASEDTQYFGPGTRLTVL.

The table lists this clonotype with a few counts. The gene calls are TRBV10-3 and TRBJ2-7; D remains unclear. Trimming took 4 bases from V and 3 from J, leaving 4 bases between them. This CDR3 region has 11 residues. Germline V gives CDR1 ENHRY, CDR2 SYGVKD. The CDR3 DNA sequence: TGTGCCATCAGTGGCAACTACGAGCAGTACTTC. It yields the protein CAISGNYEQYF.

This clonotype was counted ten times or more. The genes are TRBV18 and TRBJ1-1; D is uncertain. The germline V and J ends were trimmed by 0 bases and 0 bases, with 8 bases remaining between them. The CDR3 contains 15 residues. From germline, CDR1 is KGHSH and CDR2 LQKENI. The CDR3 region is CASSPPPSLNTEAFF. As DNA, the CDR3 is TGTGCCAGCTCACCACCGCCGAGTTTGAACACTGAAGCTTTCTTT.

This clonotype came up a few times. This sequence joins TRBV30 and TRBJ2-7; D possibly uses TRBD1 or TRBD2 (6 bases each). This CDR3 has 16 amino acids. The V end was cut by 3 bases, the J end by 0 bases, with 18 bases between. Looked up from germline, CDR1 is GTSNPN and CDR2 is SVGIG (reference sequence). CDR3 nucleotides: TGTGCCTGGAGCGGTAGGAGGGGGGCCGACTCCTACGAGCAGTACTTC. Its protein is CAWSGRRGADSYEQYF.

This clonotype has at least ten counts. V and J are TRBV5-1 and TRBJ2-7, with 10 bases identical to TRBD2. The germline gives CDR1 SGHRS, CDR2 YFSETQ. The CDR3 has 15 amino acids. J lost 4 bases, V lost 0 bases, and 4 bases had no gene match. Here the CDR3 reads CASSLASGSSYEQYF. In DNA form, the CDR3 reads TGCGCCAGCAGCTTGGCTAGCGGGAGTTCTTACGAGCAGTACTTC.

This clonotype was counted at least ten times. The chain links TRBV11-2 to TRBJ2-5; 15 bases align to TRBD2. CDR1 SGHAT and CDR2 FQNNGV come from the germline V gene. Germline trimming cut 5 bases from V and 3 bases from J; bases unmatched to any gene: 10. CDR3 length: 18 residues. The CDR3 is CASSLRTSGGGIEETQYF. CDR3 DNA sequence: TGTGCCAGCAGCCTCCGGACTAGCGGGGGGGGTATAGAAGAGACCCAGTACTTC.

In this sample, this clonotype turned up many times. The V gene is TRBV7-8, the J gene TRBJ2-7; TRBD2 agrees at 9 bases. This CDR3 is built from 16 residues. CDR1 SGHVS and CDR2 FQNEAQ come from the germline V gene. The V and J ends lost 0 bases and 0 bases, in that order; junction bases with no gene match: 3. CDR3 bases: TGTGCCAGCAGCTTAGCGGCGACTAGCGGCTCCTACGAGCAGTACTTC. It is translated as CASSLAATSGSYEQYF.

This clonotype was recorded at least ten times. The J gene is TRBJ1-1, the V gene TRBV3-1, with D perhaps TRBD1 (6 bases). V was trimmed by 1 base and J by 4 bases, leaving 13 bases between them. Germline-derived CDR1 and CDR2 are LGHDT and YNNKEL (reference sequence). There are 15 residues in the CDR3. For the CDR3, the DNA is TGTGCCAGCAGCCAAGCCCGGGGGCGCGGCACTGAAGCTTTCTTT. Amino acid sequence: CASSQARGRGTEAFF.

This clonotype occurred many times. The chain recombines TRBV6-2 or TRBV6-3 with TRBJ1-5; 8 bases match TRBD1. Germline trimming cut 4 bases from V and 0 bases from J; bases unmatched to any gene: 11. The CDR3 consists of 18 residues. Per the germline V gene, CDR1 is MNHEY and CDR2 is SVGEGT. Here the CDR3 DNA reads TGTGCCAGCAGTTTCCCGGGACAGGAGACCTATAGCAATCAGCCCCAGCATTTT. Translating gives CASSFPGQETYSNQPQHF.

There are many counts of this clonotype. The chain's CDR3 is CSVEDSYEQYF. The CDR3 DNA is TGCAGCGTTGAAGACTCCTACGAGCAGTACTTC. The chain employs TRBV29-1 and TRBJ2-7; unclear D gene. CDR3 length: 11 amino acids. The ends were cut back, 0 bases at V and 0 bases at J, with 0 bases in the middle. Germline V CDR1 and CDR2: SQVTM, ANQGSEA.

This clonotype was recorded a few times. The J gene is TRBJ1-2, the V gene TRBV19; 9 nucleotides agree with TRBD1. The V gene's germline CDR1 is LNHDA and CDR2 SQIVND (reference sequence). Germline trimming cut 7 bases from V and 5 bases from J; bases unmatched to any gene: 11. The CDR3 is 15 residues long. CDR3 loop: CASTSPGQGVYGYTF. The CDR3 DNA is TGTGCCAGTACTTCACCGGGACAGGGAGTATATGGCTACACCTTC.

In its sample, this clonotype was seen many times. V usage is TRBV7-3 and J usage is TRBJ2-3; D is unclear. V lost 1 base and J 6 bases, leaving 11 bases between the germline ends. This CDR3 is 14 amino acids long. CDR1 is SGHTA, CDR2 FQGTGA, per germline. The CDR3 loop is CASSLMGLSDTQYF. CDR3 sequence (DNA): TGTGCCAGCAGCTTAATGGGCCTTTCTGATACGCAGTATTTT.

The V gene is TRBV28, the J gene TRBJ1-2; unclear D gene. Between the trimmed V and J ends, which lost 5 bases and 4 bases, there was a span of 8 bases. Germline V gene sequence: CDR1 MDHEN, CDR2 SYDVKM. This CDR3 comprises 12 residues. The CDR3: CASSPSRYGYTF. The DNA for the CDR3 is TGTGCCAGCAGTCCCAGTCGCTATGGCTACACCTTC.

The V and J genes are TRBV2 and TRBJ2-3; D is perhaps TRBD2 (5 bases). The CDR3 spans 15 residues. CDR1 is SNHLY, CDR2 FYNNEI, per germline. Trimming removed 5 bases at V and 4 bases at J, with 16 bases between. CDR3 region: CASSILGAVPDTQYF. CDR3 DNA sequence: TGTGCCAGCAGTATACTGGGAGCTGTCCCAGATACGCAGTATTTT.

The rearrangement links TRBV19 to TRBJ2-5; 14 bases match TRBD2. CDR3 size: 17 residues. Germline-derived CDR1 and CDR2 are LNHDA and SQIVND (reference sequence). The V segment lost 6 bases and the J segment 4 bases; nucleotides outside the gene matches: 10. The CDR3 here is CASRAMTSGRASETQYF. CDR3 nucleotides: TGTGCCAGTAGGGCGATGACTAGCGGGAGGGCCTCAGAGACCCAGTACTTC.

This clonotype was seen many times. The V call is TRBV18, the J call TRBJ2-5; TRBD2 matches at 7 bases. This CDR3 spans 15 amino acids. Trimming removed 2 bases from V and 4 bases from J; junction bases left unmatched: 7. The V gene's germline CDR1 is KGHSH and CDR2 LQKENI. The CDR3 is CASSPWRESGETQYF. DNA of the CDR3: TGTGCCAGCTCACCATGGCGGGAGTCTGGAGAGACCCAGTACTTC.

The chain carries TRBV6-5 and TRBJ1-4, with D maybe TRBD1 (5 bases). The length of the CDR3 is 16 residues. Trimming stripped 6 bases from V and 8 bases from J, with 22 bases between. Germline assignment: CDR1 MNHEY and CDR2 SVGAGI. The CDR3 loop reads CASRRIGTFLDEKLFF. The CDR3, as DNA: TGTGCCAGCAGACGAATCGGGACTTTTTTGGACGAAAAACTGTTTTTT.

This clonotype was seen a handful of times. The chain employs TRBV19 and TRBJ2-2; the D gene is possibly TRBD2 (5 bases). The CDR3 has 18 amino acids. Trimming removed 0 bases from V and 1 base from J, with 15 bases in between. The V gene's germline CDR1 is LNHDA and CDR2 SQIVND (reference sequence). CDR3 sequence (DNA): TGTGCCAGTAGTATAGATCGGCTGAGCGGAGTGAACACCGGGGAGCTGTTTTTT. As protein: CASSIDRLSGVNTGELFF.

This clonotype was detected ten times or more. The V call is TRBV5-1, the J call TRBJ2-5, with D perhaps matching TRBD1 (6 bases). The CDR3 totals 15 residues. Per the germline V gene, CDR1 is SGHRS and CDR2 is YFSETQ. Deletions cut 3 bases from V and 5 bases from J, with 17 bases between. In DNA, the CDR3 is TGCGCCAGCAGCTCAAACCAGGGGACCAGGGAGACCCAGTACTTC. The encoded protein is CASSSNQGTRETQYF. Based on the CDR3 plus reference TRBV5-1 and TRBJ2-5, the full variable domain is KAGVTQTPRYLIKTRGQQVTLSCSPISGHRSVSWYQQTPGQGLQFLFEYFSETQRNKGNFPGRFSGRQFSNSRSEMNVSTLELGDSALYLCASSSNQGTRETQYFGPGTRLLVL.

Many counts were recorded for this clonotype. The chain employs TRBV5-1 and TRBJ2-1; maybe TRBD1 (6 bases). This CDR3 has 16 residues. Germline CDR1 is SGHRS and CDR2 is YFSETQ. V was pared by 4 bases and J by 9 bases, with 23 bases between. This CDR3 reads CASSSQGHSARGEQFF. CDR3 DNA sequence: TGCGCCAGCAGCAGTCAGGGACATTCCGCAAGGGGTGAGCAGTTCTTC.

The sample holds many counts of this clonotype. J is TRBJ2-1 and V is TRBV7-9, with 14 bases lining up with TRBD2. The ends lost 5 bases at V and 7 bases at J; junction bases unmatched: 10. Germline V gives CDR1 SEHNR, CDR2 FQNEAQ (reference sequence). The CDR3 is 17 residues long. The CDR3 nucleotides read TGTGCCAGCAGCCGGACTAGCGGGAGGTTCGTTTGGAATGAGCAGTTCTTC. Protein product: CASSRTSGRFVWNEQFF. Full variable domain (remainder filled in from reference TRBV7-9 and TRBJ2-1): DTGVSQNPRHKITKRGQNVTFRCDPISEHNRLYWYRQTLGQGPEFLTYFQNEAQLEKSRLLSDRFSAERPKGSFSTLEIQRTEQGDSAMYLCASSRTSGRFVWNEQFFGPGTRLTVL.